This T cell receptor (beta chain) originates from a study of blood T cell repertoires in COVID-19. V was pared by 6 bases and J by 4 bases, with 8 bases of the junction left unmatched. Germline assignment: CDR1 WSHSY and CDR2 SAAADI. This CDR3 comprises 14 residues. Libraries were prepared by immunoSEQ multiplex PCR; TCRdb keeps only in-frame clonotypes and omits some of them. The sample includes fewer than 350,000 clones, approximately 90% of them seen just once. Across about two dozen US areas, participants ranged in age from about 18 to 89 years. The sample taken for sequencing was PBMCs or T cells enriched from blood (not recorded which). This receptor was identified in a woman aged 25 to 39 with acute COVID-19. The J gene is TRBJ2-5, the V gene TRBV10-2; 7 bases are shared with TRBD2. CDR3 loop: CASSHGDYPETQYF. CDR3 nucleotide sequence: TGCGCCAGCAGCCACGGGGACTATCCAGAGACCCAGTACTTC.